The clone carrying this T cell receptor beta chain was found a few times. The data derive from a study of blood T cell repertoires in COVID-19. CDR3 length: 14 residues. V lost 10 bases, J lost 3 bases, and 10 bases stayed unmatched. CDR1 is MNHEY and CDR2 is SMNVEV in the germline V gene (reference sequence). Assay used: immunoSEQ multiplex PCR; TCRdb lists only in-frame clones, some missing. The sample shows about 82,000 clones, around nine tenths of them seen only once. What was sequenced was PBMCs or T cells enriched from blood (not recorded which). The TCR comes from a woman aged 45-60 years with acute COVID-19. The genes are TRBV27 and TRBJ2-7, with 9 bases aligning to TRBD1. In DNA, the CDR3 is TGTGCCAACCGGGTGGGACAGGGACACTACGAGCAGTACTTC. Protein: CANRVGQGHYEQYF.